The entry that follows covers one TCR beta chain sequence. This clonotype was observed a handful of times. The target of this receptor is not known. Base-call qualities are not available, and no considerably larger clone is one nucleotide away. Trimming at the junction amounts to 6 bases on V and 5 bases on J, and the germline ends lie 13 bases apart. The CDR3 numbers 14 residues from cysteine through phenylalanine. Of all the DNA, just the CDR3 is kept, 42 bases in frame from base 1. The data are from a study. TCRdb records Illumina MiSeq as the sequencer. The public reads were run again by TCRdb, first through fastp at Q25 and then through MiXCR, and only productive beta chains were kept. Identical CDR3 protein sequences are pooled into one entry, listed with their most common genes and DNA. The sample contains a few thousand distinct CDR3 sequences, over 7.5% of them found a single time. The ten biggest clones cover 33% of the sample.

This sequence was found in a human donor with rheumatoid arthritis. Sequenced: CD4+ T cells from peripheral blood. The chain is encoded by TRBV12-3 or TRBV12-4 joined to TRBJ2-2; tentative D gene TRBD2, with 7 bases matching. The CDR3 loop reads CASSLRGGTGELFF. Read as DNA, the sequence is TGTGCCAGCAGCCTGAGGGGGGGGACCGGGGAGCTGTTTTTT.